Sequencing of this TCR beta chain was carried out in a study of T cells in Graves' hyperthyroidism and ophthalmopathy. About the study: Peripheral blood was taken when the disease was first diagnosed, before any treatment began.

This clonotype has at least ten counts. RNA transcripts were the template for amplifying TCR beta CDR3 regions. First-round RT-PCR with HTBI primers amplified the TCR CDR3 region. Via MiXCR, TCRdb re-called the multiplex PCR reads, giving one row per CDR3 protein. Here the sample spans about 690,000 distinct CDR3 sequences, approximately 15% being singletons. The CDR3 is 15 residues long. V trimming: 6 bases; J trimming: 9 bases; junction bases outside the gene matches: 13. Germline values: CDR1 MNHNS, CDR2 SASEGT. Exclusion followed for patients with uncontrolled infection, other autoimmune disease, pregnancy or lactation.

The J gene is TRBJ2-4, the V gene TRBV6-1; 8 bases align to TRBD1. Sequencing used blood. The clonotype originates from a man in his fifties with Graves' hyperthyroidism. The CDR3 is CASSPKTGVTGIQYF. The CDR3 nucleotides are TGTGCCAGCAGCCCGAAGACAGGGGTTACTGGCATTCAGTACTTC.